Presented here are 27 T cell receptor beta chains from one specimen sequenced in a study of shared clonotypes between healthy human individuals (TCRdb year 2020). Libraries were constructed by the immunoSEQ multiplex PCR assay. In its TCRdb copy, this immuneACCESS table keeps in-frame sequences only and misses some clones. Where compared with another copy, unresolved V genes explain less than half of these, and the others have no known cause. The sample table shows about 960,000 clones, and more than 75% are seen once. About 1.5% of the sample is in the top ten clones. The specimen sequenced was memory CD4+ T cells sorted from blood. The cell subset or site label, read with the paper, signifies: CD45RA-negative fraction. These receptors were taken from a man younger than 30 in good health.

Worth noting for this clone: Other nucleotide sequences from this sample produce the same CDR3. The chain has TRBV7-9 and TRBJ2-2; the D is unclear. Germline V gene data show CDR1 as SEHNR and CDR2 as FQNEAQ (reference sequence). V was clipped by 6 bases and J by 1 base, with 6 bases between them. This CDR3 region has 13 residues. In DNA form, the CDR3 reads TGTGCCAGCAGACGACGGAACACCGGGGAGCTGTTTTTT. This codes for CASRRRNTGELFF. Full variable domain (outside the CDR3, taken from reference TRBV7-9 and TRBJ2-2): DTGVSQNPRHKITKRGQNVTFRCDPISEHNRLYWYRQTLGQGPEFLTYFQNEAQLEKSRLLSDRFSAERPKGSFSTLEIQRTEQGDSAMYLCASRRRNTGELFFGEGSRLTVL.

The chain employs TRBV28 and TRBJ1-5; TRBD1 might be the D (5 bases). Looked up from germline, CDR1 is MDHEN and CDR2 is SYDVKM. The V end lost 6 bases, the J end lost 4 bases, and 16 bases lay between the germline ends. There are 15 residues in the CDR3. The CDR3 nucleotides are TGTGCCAGCAGGACCCCGGGACCCGGGAATCAGCCCCAGCATTTT. It codes for CASRTPGPGNQPQHF.

As concerns this clone: The junction does not match germline at one end; this may be a read error. The chain carries TRBV10-3 and TRBJ2-7, with 12 bases identical to TRBD2. The germline CDR1 and CDR2 sequences are ENHRY and SYGVKD. This CDR3 spans 14 amino acids. The CDR3, as DNA: TGTGCCAGCAGTTACGGGACTAGCGGGTACGAGCAGTACTTC. It codes for CASSYGTSGYEQYF.

V usage is TRBV6-4 and J usage is TRBJ2-7, with 7 nucleotides matching TRBD2. CDR3 length equals 15 residues. CDR1 MRHNA and CDR2 SNTAGT come from the germline V gene. J lost 5 bases, V lost 0 bases, and 7 bases had no gene match. The CDR3 bases are TGTGCCAGCAGTGACTCGAGCCGGGAGGTCCACGAGCAGTACTTC. It encodes CASSDSSREVHEQYF.

The V gene is TRBV30, the J gene TRBJ2-2; D unresolved. Germline-derived CDR1 and CDR2 are GTSNPN and SVGIG (reference sequence). This CDR3 comprises 12 residues. Trimming shortened V by 3 bases and J by 6 bases, and 8 bases separated the two germline ends. The CDR3 coding sequence is TGTGCCTGGAGCGCCCTCCCCGGGGAGCTGTTTTTT. Amino acids: CAWSALPGELFF. Based on the CDR3 plus reference TRBV30 and TRBJ2-2, the full variable domain is SQTIHQWPATLVQPVGSPLSLECTVEGTSNPNLYWYRQAAGRGLQLLFYSVGIGQISSEVPQNLSASRPQDRQFILSSKKLLLSDSGFYLCAWSALPGELFFGEGSRLTVL.

This chain uses TRBV11-2 with TRBJ1-4, with 7 bases fitting TRBD1. This CDR3 has 16 residues. The ends lost 5 bases at V and 8 bases at J; junction bases unmatched: 14. Germline V gene data show CDR1 as SGHAT and CDR2 as FQNNGV. The CDR3 region has the DNA TGTGCCAGCAGCGTCGACAGGGTTACGGGAGTGGAAAAACTGTTTTTT. It is translated as CASSVDRVTGVEKLFF.

The chain recombines TRBV4-1 with TRBJ2-3, with 11 bases aligning to TRBD2. V gave up 6 bases and J gave up 0 bases; unmatched junction bases: 11. CDR1 and CDR2 (germline): MGHRA, YSYEKL. The CDR3 covers 18 residues. CDR3: CASRPLAGERISTDTQYF. For the CDR3, the DNA is TGCGCCAGCAGGCCACTAGCGGGAGAACGAATTAGCACAGATACGCAGTATTTT.

The chain carries TRBV6-5 and TRBJ1-2; unclear D gene. Trimming took 0 bases from V and 10 from J, leaving 12 bases between them. Germline values: CDR1 MNHEY, CDR2 SVGAGI. CDR3 length: 13 residues. The CDR3 region has the DNA TGTGCCAGCAGTTACTCTACGACATCCTCCTACACCTTC. Protein sequence: CASSYSTTSSYTF.

The rearrangement links TRBV28 to TRBJ2-5; 14 bases are a match to TRBD2. This CDR3 is built from 17 residues. With V trimmed by 4 bases and J by 11 bases, 15 bases remained unmatched. Germline assignment: CDR1 MDHEN and CDR2 SYDVKM. The CDR3 is CASSSTFAGLAGVEQYF. In nucleotides, the CDR3 is TGTGCCAGCAGTTCGACGTTCGCGGGACTAGCGGGGGTAGAGCAGTACTTC. The complete variable domain, with remaining parts taken from reference TRBV28 and TRBJ2-5, reads DVKVTQSSRYLVKRTGEKVFLECVQDMDHENMFWYRQDPGLGLRLIYFSYDVKMKEKGDIPEGYSVSREKKERFSLILESASTNQTSMYLCASSSTFAGLAGVEQYFGPGTRLLVL.

The chain recombines TRBV5-1 with TRBJ2-3; 14 nucleotides align to TRBD2. The CDR3 length is 16 residues. Germline V gene data show CDR1 as SGHRS and CDR2 as YFSETQ. Trimming at V came to 4 bases and at J to 4 bases, leaving 5 bases not matched to a gene. The CDR3 reads CASSPGTSGSADTQYF. Written as DNA, the CDR3 is TGCGCCAGCAGCCCTGGGACTAGCGGGAGTGCAGATACGCAGTATTTT.

The genes are TRBV5-4 and TRBJ2-6, with TRBD2 matching 7 bases. Germline V lookup: CDR1 SGHNT, CDR2 YYREEE (reference sequence). The CDR3 loop spans 15 amino acids. V was clipped by 4 bases and J by 1 base; unmatched bases: 2. The DNA for the CDR3 is TGTGCCAGCAGCACCGGGGGGTCTGGGGCCAACGTCCTGACTTTC. It translates to CASSTGGSGANVLTF.

The J gene is TRBJ2-7, the V gene TRBV5-1; 7 nucleotides agree with TRBD2. CDR1 is SGHRS and CDR2 is YFSETQ in the germline V gene. The CDR3 totals 16 residues. Trimming at V came to 1 base and at J to 2 bases, leaving 9 bases not matched to a gene. In DNA form, the CDR3 reads TGCGCCAGCAGCTTGCTGAGCAGCGGGGCCGCCTACGAGCAGTACTTC. This gives the protein CASSLLSSGAAYEQYF.

To note about this clone: One end of the junction is discordant with germline, which a read error may explain. The V call is TRBV10-2, the J call TRBJ1-5; 8 positions agree with TRBD1. The CDR3 extends over 14 amino acids. Looked up from germline, CDR1 is WSHSY and CDR2 is SAAADI. In DNA, the CDR3 is TGCGCCAGCAGTCTTGCAGGGGGCAACCAGCCCCAGCATTTT. Translation gives CASSLAGGNQPQHF.

The V call is TRBV30, the J call TRBJ1-2; D may be TRBD1 (5 bases). The germline V gene encodes CDR1 GTSNPN and CDR2 SVGIG (reference sequence). Trimming left V 3 bases short and J 7 bases short, with 12 bases between. This CDR3 contains 12 residues. This CDR3 is CAWRLGGVGYTF. CDR3 nucleotides: TGTGCCTGGAGATTGGGAGGGGTTGGCTACACCTTC.

CDR3: CASSQVGGESYEQYF. The CDR3 DNA reads as TGCGCCAGCAGCCAAGTCGGGGGAGAATCCTACGAGCAGTACTTC. The rearrangement joins TRBV4-3 to TRBJ2-7; TRBD2 is a possible D gene (6 bases). This CDR3 is built from 15 residues. With 1 base removed from V and 1 base from J, the gap between germline ends came to 11 bases. CDR1 and CDR2 (germline): LGHNA, YSLEER.

This chain joins TRBV2 and TRBJ2-5, with D perhaps matching TRBD1 or TRBD2 (5 bases each). The CDR3 loop spans 15 amino acids. Germline values: CDR1 SNHLY, CDR2 FYNNEI. V was cut by 1 base and J by 4 bases, with 13 bases left in between. Here the CDR3 reads CASSEDQPRGETQYF. CDR3 DNA: TGTGCCAGCAGTGAAGACCAACCGAGGGGAGAGACCCAGTACTTC.

This clone has only one observation. The chain joins TRBV5-1 to TRBJ2-2, with 8 bases aligning to TRBD2. In germline, CDR1 is SGHRS, CDR2 YFSETQ. This CDR3 has 16 amino acids. The J segment lost 3 bases and the V segment lost 1 base, leaving 5 bases of the junction unmatched. The CDR3 bases are TGCGCCAGCAGCTTGTTCGGGAGGGAGGACACCGGGGAGCTGTTTTTT. Translation: CASSLFGREDTGELFF.

The rearrangement uses TRBV18 and TRBJ2-7; weak D call: TRBD1 (5 bases). This CDR3 region has 13 residues. Deletions cut 6 bases from V and 3 bases from J, with 12 bases between. Germline V lookup: CDR1 KGHSH, CDR2 LQKENI. The CDR3 protein is CASSATESYEQYF. Here the CDR3 DNA reads TGTGCCAGCTCGGCGACAGAAAGCTACGAGCAGTACTTC.

The chain uses TRBV11-2 and TRBJ2-5; D remains unclear. From germline, CDR1 is SGHAT and CDR2 FQNNGV. The CDR3 covers 12 residues. Trimming removed 3 bases at V and 9 bases at J, with 11 bases between. The CDR3 nucleotides read TGTGCCAGCAGCTTTTACGGTAGGGCCCAGTACTTC. It is translated as CASSFYGRAQYF.

The J gene is TRBJ2-5, the V gene TRBV28; 8 bases are a match to TRBD1. The CDR3 is 15 residues long. The V and J ends lost 7 bases and 5 bases, in that order; junction bases with no gene match: 12. Germline values: CDR1 MDHEN, CDR2 SYDVKM. The DNA of the CDR3 is TGTGCCAGCACCCGGGGGACAGGCTTAGGGGAGACCCAGTACTTC. This translates into CASTRGTGLGETQYF.

This clone was detected a few times. CDR3 amino acids: CASSQDTLGELFF. The CDR3 nucleotides are TGCGCCAGCAGCCAAGATACTCTGGGGGAGCTGTTTTTT. The gene calls are TRBV4-1 and TRBJ2-2, with D unresolved. Trimming removed 0 bases from V and 8 bases from J, with 7 bases in between. The germline gives CDR1 MGHRA, CDR2 YSYEKL. There are 13 residues in the CDR3.

The rearrangement joins TRBV13 to TRBJ2-1; D is unresolved. V lost 5 bases to trimming and J lost 4 bases, with 15 bases between them. This CDR3 is 15 amino acids long. From germline, CDR1 is PRHDT and CDR2 FYEKMQ (reference sequence). DNA of the CDR3: TGTGCCAGCAGCCTTCTTCCGGAGCTTTACAATGAGCAGTTCTTC. Protein sequence: CASSLLPELYNEQFF.

The rearrangement uses TRBV6-1 and TRBJ2-7, with 8 bases aligning to TRBD1. The germline V gene has CDR1 MNHNS and CDR2 SASEGT. The J segment lost 1 base and the V segment lost 6 bases, leaving 8 bases of the junction unmatched. The CDR3 is 15 amino acids. This chain's CDR3 is CASRSGQGASYEQYF. The CDR3 DNA sequence: TGTGCCAGCAGGTCGGGGCAGGGGGCTTCCTACGAGCAGTACTTC.

The chain is built from TRBV6-5 and TRBJ1-1; D unresolved. Trimming took 4 bases from V and 13 from J, leaving 19 bases between them. The CDR3 length is 13 residues. From germline, CDR1 is MNHEY and CDR2 SVGAGI. The chain's CDR3 is CASSSSGRGLDFF. The CDR3 nucleotides read TGTGCCAGCAGTTCAAGTGGACGGGGTTTGGATTTCTTT.

A note on this clone: A much larger clone differs from this one at a single base, so this may be a read error. Additional DNA sequences in this sample encode the identical CDR3. This chain links TRBV5-1 with TRBJ1-1; D is uncertain. The germline V gene has CDR1 SGHRS and CDR2 YFSETQ. The V end was cut by 0 bases, the J end by 0 bases, with 6 bases between. The CDR3 spans 14 residues. The CDR3 is CASSLEGLNTEAFF. CDR3 DNA: TGCGCCAGCAGCTTGGAGGGATTGAACACTGAAGCTTTCTTT.

The chain combines TRBV6-5 with TRBJ1-3; D is ambiguous. CDR1 and CDR2 (germline): MNHEY, SVGAGI. The CDR3 runs to 14 residues. V lost 5 bases and J lost 4, with 12 bases in between. The CDR3 bases are TGTGCCAGCAGTGCCCAGGCTTTAGGAAACACCATATATTTT. This encodes CASSAQALGNTIYF.

The sample holds a few counts of this clone. Other nucleotide sequences from this sample produce the same CDR3. The CDR3 reads CASSFGGSSYEQYF. The CDR3 nucleotides are TGTGCCAGCAGCTTTGGGGGGAGCTCCTACGAGCAGTACTTC. The rearrangement uses TRBV7-9 and TRBJ2-7; the D gene is possibly TRBD2 (6 bases). Looked up from germline, CDR1 is SEHNR and CDR2 is FQNEAQ (reference sequence). CDR3 length equals 14 residues. V was shortened by 3 bases and J by 0 bases, with 9 bases between the two germline ends. Full variable domain (outside the CDR3, taken from reference TRBV7-9 and TRBJ2-7): DTGVSQNPRHKITKRGQNVTFRCDPISEHNRLYWYRQTLGQGPEFLTYFQNEAQLEKSRLLSDRFSAERPKGSFSTLEIQRTEQGDSAMYLCASSFGGSSYEQYFGPGTRLTVT.